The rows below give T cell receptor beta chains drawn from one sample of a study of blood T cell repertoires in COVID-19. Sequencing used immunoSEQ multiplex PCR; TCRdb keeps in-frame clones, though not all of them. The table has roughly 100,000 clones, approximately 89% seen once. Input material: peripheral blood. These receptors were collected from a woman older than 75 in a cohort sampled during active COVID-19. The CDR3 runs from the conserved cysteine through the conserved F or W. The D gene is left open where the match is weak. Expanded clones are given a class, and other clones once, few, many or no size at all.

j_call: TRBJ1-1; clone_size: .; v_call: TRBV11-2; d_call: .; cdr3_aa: CASSLGARGKKTEAFF; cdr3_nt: TGTGCCAGCAGCTTAGGAGCACGAGGGAAGAAAACTGAAGCTTTCTTT
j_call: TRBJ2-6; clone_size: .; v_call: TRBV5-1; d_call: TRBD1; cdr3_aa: CASSLDGTAFGANVLTF; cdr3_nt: TGCGCCAGCAGCTTGGACGGGACAGCTTTTGGGGCCAACGTCCTGACTTTC
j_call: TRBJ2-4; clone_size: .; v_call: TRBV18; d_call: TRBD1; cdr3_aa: CASSGQPGIAKNIQYF; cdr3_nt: TGTGCCAGCTCGGGACAGCCGGGCATCGCCAAAAACATTCAGTACTTC
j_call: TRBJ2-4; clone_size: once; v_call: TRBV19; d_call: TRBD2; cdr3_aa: CASSTSPPTSGNKNIQYF; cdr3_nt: TGTGCCAGTAGTACTTCTCCTCCGACTAGCGGAAACAAAAACATTCAGTACTTC
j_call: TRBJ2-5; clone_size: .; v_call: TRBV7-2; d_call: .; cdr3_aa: CASSLSGTQYF; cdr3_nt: TGTGCCAGCAGCCTTAGCGGGACCCAGTACTTC
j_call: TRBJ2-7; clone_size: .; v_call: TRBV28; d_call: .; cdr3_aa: CASSSKKQGSGEQYF; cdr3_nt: TGTGCCAGCAGTTCTAAGAAACAGGGATCGGGCGAGCAGTACTTC
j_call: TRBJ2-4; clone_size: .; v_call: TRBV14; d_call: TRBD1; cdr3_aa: CASSHNGFAGTGDGAKNIQYF; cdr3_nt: TGTGCCAGCAGCCACAACGGGTTCGCCGGGACAGGGGATGGAGCCAAAAACATTCAGTACTTC
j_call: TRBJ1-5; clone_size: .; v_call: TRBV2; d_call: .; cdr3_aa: CASSTSGDSNQPQHF; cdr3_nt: TGTGCCAGCAGTACATCAGGGGATAGCAATCAGCCCCAGCATTTT
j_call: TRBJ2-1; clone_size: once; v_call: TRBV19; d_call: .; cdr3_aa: CASRPQGGQYNEQFF; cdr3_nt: TGTGCCAGTAGACCACAGGGGGGGCAGTACAATGAGCAGTTCTTC
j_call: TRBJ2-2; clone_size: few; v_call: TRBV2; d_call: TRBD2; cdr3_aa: CASSASSGTNTGELFF; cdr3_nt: TGTGCCAGCAGCGCCTCTAGCGGGACTAACACCGGGGAGCTGTTTTTT
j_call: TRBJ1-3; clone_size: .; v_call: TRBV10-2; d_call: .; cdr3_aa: CASSEGQGNTIYF; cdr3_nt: TGCGCCAGCAGTGAGGGCCAGGGGAACACCATATATTTT
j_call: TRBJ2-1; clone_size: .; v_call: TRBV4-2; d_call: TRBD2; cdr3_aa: CASSQERASGNEQFF; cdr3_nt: TGTGCCAGCAGCCAAGAAAGGGCTAGCGGCAATGAGCAGTTCTTC
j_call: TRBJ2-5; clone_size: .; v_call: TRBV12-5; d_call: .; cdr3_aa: CASGSPRQETQYF; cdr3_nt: TGTGCTAGTGGCTCCCCCCGGCAAGAGACCCAGTACTTC
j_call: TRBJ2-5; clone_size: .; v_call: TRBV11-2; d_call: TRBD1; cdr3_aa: CASSLDRVETQYF; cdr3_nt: TGTGCCAGCAGCCTGGACAGGGTCGAGACCCAGTACTTC
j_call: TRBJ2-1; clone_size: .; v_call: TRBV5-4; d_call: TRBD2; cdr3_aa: CASSLEASGGGNEQFF; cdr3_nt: TGTGCCAGCAGCTTGGAAGCTAGCGGGGGGGGCAATGAGCAGTTCTTC
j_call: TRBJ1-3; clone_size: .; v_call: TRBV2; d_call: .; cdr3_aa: CASSAQVGGNTIYF; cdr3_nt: TGTGCCAGCAGTGCACAGGTTGGTGGAAACACCATATATTTT
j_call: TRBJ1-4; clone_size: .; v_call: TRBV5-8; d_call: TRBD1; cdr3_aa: CASSLSGTGLQNEKLFF; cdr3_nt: TGTGCCAGCAGCTTGTCCGGGACAGGGCTTCAAAATGAAAAACTGTTTTTT
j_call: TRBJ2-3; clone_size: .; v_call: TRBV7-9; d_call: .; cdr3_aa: CASSLVLGGGTDTQYF; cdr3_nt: TGTGCCAGCAGCTTAGTACTGGGCGGGGGCACAGATACGCAGTATTTT
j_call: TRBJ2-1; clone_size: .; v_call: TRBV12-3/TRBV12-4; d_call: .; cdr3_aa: CASSFWANEQFF; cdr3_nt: TGTGCCAGCAGTTTTTGGGCGAATGAGCAGTTCTTC
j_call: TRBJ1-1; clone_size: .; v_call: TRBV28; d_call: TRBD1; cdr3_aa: CASSSWTGMNTEAFF; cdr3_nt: TGTGCCAGCAGTTCCTGGACAGGCATGAACACTGAAGCTTTCTTT
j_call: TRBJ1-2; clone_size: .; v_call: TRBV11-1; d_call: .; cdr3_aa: CASSLTPGRGRGGYTF; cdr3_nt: TGTGCCAGCAGCCTTACCCCGGGGAGAGGTCGAGGTGGCTACACCTTC
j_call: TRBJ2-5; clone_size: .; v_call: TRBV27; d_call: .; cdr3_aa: CASRTALQETQYF; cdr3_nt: TGTGCCAGTAGGACAGCCCTCCAAGAGACCCAGTACTTC
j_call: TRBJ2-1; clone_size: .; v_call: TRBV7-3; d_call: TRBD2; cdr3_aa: CASSSTGGEQFF; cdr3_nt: TGTGCCAGCAGTTCAACGGGGGGTGAGCAGTTCTTC
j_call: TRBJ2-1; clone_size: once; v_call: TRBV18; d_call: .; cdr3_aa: CASSPPSDRNEQFF; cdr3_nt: TGTGCCAGCTCACCACCCTCGGACAGAAATGAGCAGTTCTTC
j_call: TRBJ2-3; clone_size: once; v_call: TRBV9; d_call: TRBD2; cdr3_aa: CASSPFGLAGRPDTQYF; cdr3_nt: TGTGCCAGCAGCCCGTTTGGACTAGCTGGTCGCCCAGATACGCAGTATTTT
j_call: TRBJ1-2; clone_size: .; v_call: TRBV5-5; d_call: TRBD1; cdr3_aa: CASSPDRANYGYTF; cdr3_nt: TGTGCCAGCAGCCCGGACAGGGCTAACTATGGCTACACCTTC
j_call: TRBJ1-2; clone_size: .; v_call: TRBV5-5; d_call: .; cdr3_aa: CASSLGQLYGYTF; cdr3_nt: TGTGCCAGCAGCTTGGGACAGCTCTATGGCTACACCTTC
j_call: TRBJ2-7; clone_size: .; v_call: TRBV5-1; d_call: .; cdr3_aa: CASSTQVPGIYEQYF; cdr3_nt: TGCGCCAGCAGCACCCAGGTGCCAGGGATCTACGAGCAGTACTTC
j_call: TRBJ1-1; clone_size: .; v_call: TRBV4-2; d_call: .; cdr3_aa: CASSQEVQGETEAFF; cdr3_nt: TGTGCCAGCAGCCAAGAGGTACAGGGAGAAACTGAAGCTTTCTTT
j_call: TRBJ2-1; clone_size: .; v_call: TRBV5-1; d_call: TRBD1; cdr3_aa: CASSLAGTGYNEQFF; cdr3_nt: TGCGCCAGCAGCTTGGCCGGGACAGGCTACAATGAGCAGTTCTTC
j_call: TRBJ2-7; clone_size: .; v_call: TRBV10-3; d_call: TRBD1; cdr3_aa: CASALGQGRSSYEQYF; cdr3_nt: TGTGCCAGCGCCCTCGGACAGGGAAGGAGCTCCTACGAGCAGTACTTC
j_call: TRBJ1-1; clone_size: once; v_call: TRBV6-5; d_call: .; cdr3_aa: CASMGPALNTEAFF; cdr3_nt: TGTGCCAGCATGGGCCCGGCTTTGAACACTGAAGCTTTCTTT
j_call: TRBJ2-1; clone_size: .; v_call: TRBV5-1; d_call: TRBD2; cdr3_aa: CASSLTSGRLGGNEQFF; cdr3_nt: TGCGCCAGCAGCCTGACTAGCGGGCGCCTAGGGGGCAATGAGCAGTTCTTC
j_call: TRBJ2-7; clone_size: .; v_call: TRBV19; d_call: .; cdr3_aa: CATKGGYEQYF; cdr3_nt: TGTGCCACTAAAGGGGGCTACGAGCAGTACTTC
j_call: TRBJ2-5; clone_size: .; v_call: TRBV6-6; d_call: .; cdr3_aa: CASSYPVGRVQETQYF; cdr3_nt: TGTGCCAGCAGTTACCCCGTCGGGAGAGTCCAAGAGACCCAGTACTTC
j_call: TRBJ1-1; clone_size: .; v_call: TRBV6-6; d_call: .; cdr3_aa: CASRRESSGRENTEAFF; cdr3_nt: TGTGCCAGCAGACGAGAATCCTCTGGACGGGAGAACACTGAAGCTTTCTTT
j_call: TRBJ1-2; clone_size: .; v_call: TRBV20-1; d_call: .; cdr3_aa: CSAQQVYGYTF; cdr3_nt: TGCAGTGCTCAACAGGTCTATGGCTACACCTTC
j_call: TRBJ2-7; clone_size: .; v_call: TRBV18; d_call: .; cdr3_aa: CASSPRREDEQYF; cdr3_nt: TGTGCCAGCTCACCAAGAAGGGAGGACGAGCAGTACTTC
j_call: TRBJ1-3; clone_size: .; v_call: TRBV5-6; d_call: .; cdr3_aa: CASSFRRAGNTIYF; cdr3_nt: TGTGCCAGCAGCTTTCGGAGAGCTGGAAACACCATATATTTT
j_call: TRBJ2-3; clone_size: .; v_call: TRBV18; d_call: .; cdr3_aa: CASSEGTDTQYF; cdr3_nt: TGTGCCAGCTCAGAGGGCACAGATACGCAGTATTTT
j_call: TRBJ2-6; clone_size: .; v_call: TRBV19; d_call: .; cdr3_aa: CASKPDRPISSGANVLTF; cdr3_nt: TGTGCCAGTAAGCCCGACAGACCCATAAGCTCTGGGGCCAACGTCCTGACTTTC
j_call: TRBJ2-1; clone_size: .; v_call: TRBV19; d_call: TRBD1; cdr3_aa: CASTQGGDRVPYNEQFF; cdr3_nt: TGTGCCAGTACTCAAGGAGGGGACAGGGTCCCTTACAATGAGCAGTTCTTC
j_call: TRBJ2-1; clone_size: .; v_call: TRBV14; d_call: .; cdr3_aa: CASSQDLQGYNEQFF; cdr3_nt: TGTGCCAGCAGCCAAGATCTCCAGGGCTACAATGAGCAGTTCTTC
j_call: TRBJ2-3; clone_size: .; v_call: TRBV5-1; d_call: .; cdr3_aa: CASSLAGAGSTDTQYF; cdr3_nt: TGCGCCAGCAGCTTGGCCGGCGCGGGGAGCACAGATACGCAGTATTTT
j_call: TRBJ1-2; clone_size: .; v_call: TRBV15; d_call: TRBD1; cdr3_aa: CATSRVQGARGYTF; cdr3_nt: TGTGCCACCAGCAGAGTTCAGGGGGCGAGGGGCTACACCTTC
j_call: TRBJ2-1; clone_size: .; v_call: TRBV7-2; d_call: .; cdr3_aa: CASIEFPPNEQFF; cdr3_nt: TGTGCCAGCATAGAGTTTCCACCCAATGAGCAGTTCTTC
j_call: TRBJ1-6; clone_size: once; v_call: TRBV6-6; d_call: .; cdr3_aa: CASSYPLSPLHF; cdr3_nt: TGTGCCAGCAGTTACCCTCTTTCACCCCTCCACTTT
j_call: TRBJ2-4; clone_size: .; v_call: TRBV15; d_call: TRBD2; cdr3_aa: CATSSSGAGGDIQYF; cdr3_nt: TGTGCCACCAGCAGTAGCGGAGCGGGGGGCGACATTCAGTACTTC
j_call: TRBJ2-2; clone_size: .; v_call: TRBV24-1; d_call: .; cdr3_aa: CATSDSTGTTGELFF; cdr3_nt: TGTGCCACCAGTGATTCAACAGGGACCACCGGGGAGCTGTTTTTT
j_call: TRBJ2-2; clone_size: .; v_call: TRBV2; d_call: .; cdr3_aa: CASSEGAVNTGELFF; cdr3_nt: TGTGCCAGCAGTGAGGGAGCGGTCAACACCGGGGAGCTGTTTTTT
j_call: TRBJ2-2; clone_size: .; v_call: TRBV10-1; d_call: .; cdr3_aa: CASSRALDTGELFF; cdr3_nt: TGCGCCAGCAGTCGAGCCCTTGACACCGGGGAGCTGTTTTTT